In its sample, the clone carrying this T cell receptor beta chain was seen many times. This record belongs to a study of early T cells in non-severe SARS-CoV-2 infection. TCRdb fed the 5' RACE reads into MiXCR, producing one record per CDR3 protein. In the table there are about 72,000 distinct CDR3 sequences, 10% of which are singletons. The V segment lost 1 base and the J segment 5 bases; nucleotides outside the gene matches: 0. The germline V gene has CDR1 SGHRS and CDR2 YFSETQ. The CDR3 totals 13 residues. The sample in question was whole blood, obtained at baseline. This sequence was found in an adult who was a healthcare worker with PCR-confirmed SARS-CoV-2 infection or an uninfected control (not recorded which). The chain recombines TRBV5-1 with TRBJ2-3, with 8 bases fitting TRBD2. CDR3 DNA: TGCGCCAGCAGCTTGACTAGCGGAGATACGCAGTATTTT. It encodes CASSLTSGDTQYF.